This T cell receptor (beta chain) came from a study of cytomegalovirus exposure and HLA in healthy donors. From germline, CDR1 is WNHNN and CDR2 SYGVQD (reference sequence). The CDR3 covers 14 residues. V gave up 4 bases and J gave up 2 bases; unmatched junction bases: 5. A remark on this clone: Antigen unknown.

The study's findings and limits: V- and J-gene trimming in TCR beta was tied to a missense DCLRE1C variant by an analysis performed later. An analysis done earlier found most TCR beta V segments productive about 87% or about 30% of the time.

The PCR ran on 60 Vbeta and 13 Jbeta primers. Sequencing was performed with immunoSEQ multiplex PCR; in TCRdb, only in-frame clones are kept and a portion is missing. There are around 91,000 clones in the sample; 84% occur only once, and roughly 2.2% lies in the top ten. This receptor was taken from a man aged 18 to 29 in good health and CMV-seronegative. Sequencing was performed on PBMCs. This chain links TRBV10-1 with TRBJ2-7; 7 nucleotides align to TRBD1. CDR3 nucleotide sequence: TGCGCCAGCAGTGCGGGACAGATCACCTACGAGCAGTACTTC. It specifies CASSAGQITYEQYF.